The next 21 T cell receptor beta chains were all read from a single sample in a study of T cells in narcolepsy listed by TCRdb under 2018. Receptor amplification or capture employed the immunoSEQ multiplex PCR assay. In TCRdb, the immuneACCESS table is reduced to in-frame sequences with V and J assigned. These tables do not hold every clone; where another copy was compared, an unresolved V gene accounts for under half, and the others remain unexplained. This sample gives about 24,000 clones in total; about 80% of them show up just once. Around 3.9% of the sample goes to the ten largest clones. Source material: memory (CD45RA-) CD4+ T cells from blood. The sample's cell subset or site label is to be understood as: memory T cells sorted ex vivo from peripheral blood. These receptors originate from a human donor in good health.

The V call is TRBV4-1, the J call TRBJ1-2; possible D gene TRBD1, 5 bases. V lost 0 bases and J lost 3, with 11 bases in between. Germline V gene sequence: CDR1 MGHRA, CDR2 YSYEKL. CDR3 length equals 15 residues. The DNA of the CDR3 is TGCGCCAGCAGCCAAGAAGAAGGGGACTACTATGGCTACACCTTC. Encoded protein: CASSQEEGDYYGYTF.

CDR3 DNA: TGTGCCAGCAGCCCTGGGGGGGTAGGAACTGAAGCTTTCTTT. This sequence encodes CASSPGGVGTEAFF. J is TRBJ1-1 and V is TRBV9; the D gene is possibly TRBD1 (5 bases). CDR1 is SGDLS, CDR2 YYNGEE, per germline. The V end lost 4 bases, the J end lost 5 bases, and 15 bases lay between the germline ends. This CDR3 spans 14 amino acids. Filled out from reference TRBV9 and TRBJ1-1, the complete variable domain reads DSGVTQTPKHLITATGQRVTLRCSPRSGDLSVYWYQQSLDQGLQFLIQYYNGEERAKGNILERFSAQQFPDLHSELNLSSLELGDSALYFCASSPGGVGTEAFFGQGTRLTVV.

The chain uses TRBV29-1 and TRBJ2-3; 9 bases match TRBD2. The J segment lost 1 base and the V segment lost 4 bases, leaving 6 bases of the junction unmatched. In germline, CDR1 is SQVTM, CDR2 ANQGSEA. The CDR3 is 15 residues long. The CDR3 loop is CSVATLAGGTDTQYF. The CDR3 coding sequence is TGCAGCGTTGCTACTTTAGCGGGGGGCACAGATACGCAGTATTTT.

This chain links TRBV5-1 with TRBJ1-1; TRBD1 is a possible D gene (5 bases). Between the trimmed V and J ends, which lost 5 bases and 8 bases, there was a span of 16 bases. This CDR3 is 13 amino acids long. Per the germline V gene, CDR1 is SGHRS and CDR2 is YFSETQ. The CDR3 spells CASSVGGVPEAFF. The CDR3 DNA is TGCGCCAGCAGTGTGGGAGGGGTCCCAGAAGCTTTCTTT.

This sequence joins TRBV6-4 and TRBJ2-1; 7 positions match TRBD1. CDR1 and CDR2 from the germline V gene are MRHNA and SNTAGT. The V gene end was trimmed by 3 bases and the J gene end by 12 bases; junction bases not matched to a gene: 11. CDR3 length: 14 residues. The CDR3 loop reads CASSESTGLGGQFF. The CDR3, as DNA: TGTGCCAGCAGTGAATCGACAGGGTTGGGTGGGCAGTTCTTC.

The chain's CDR3 is CASSRRTKADTQYF. CDR3 coding DNA: TGTGCCAGCAGCAGACGGACTAAGGCAGATACGCAGTATTTT. This chain uses TRBV5-6 with TRBJ2-3, with D perhaps matching TRBD2 (6 bases). The V gene lost 4 bases and the J gene lost 4 bases, with 13 bases spanning the gap. The CDR3 loop spans 14 amino acids. CDR1 is SGHDT, CDR2 YYEEEE, per germline.

V and J are TRBV5-1 and TRBJ2-3, with D tentatively TRBD1 or TRBD2 (5 bases each). CDR3 length: 17 residues. Trimming shortened V by 0 bases and J by 2 bases, and 16 bases separated the two germline ends. The V gene's germline CDR1 is SGHRS and CDR2 YFSETQ. The CDR3 region has the DNA TGCGCCAGCAGCTTGGGGCTTTCTGGGGACCCCACAGATACGCAGTATTTT. It is translated as CASSLGLSGDPTDTQYF.

The chain couples TRBV5-4 to TRBJ2-4; unclear D gene. V lost 0 bases and J lost 0, with 7 bases in between. This CDR3 spans 15 amino acids. Germline loops: CDR1 SGHNT, CDR2 YYREEE (reference sequence). CDR3 amino acids: CASSLAAEAKNIQYF. CDR3 in DNA: TGTGCCAGCAGCTTGGCGGCAGAAGCCAAAAACATTCAGTACTTC.

This clone was seen only once. The chain has TRBV7-2 and TRBJ2-5; weak D call: TRBD1 (6 bases). This CDR3 is 15 amino acids long. With 6 bases removed from V and 0 bases from J, the gap between germline ends came to 14 bases. The germline V gene encodes CDR1 SGHTA and CDR2 FQGNSA. CDR3 coding DNA: TGTGCCAGCAGAGCAATGCAGGGGTACCAAGAGACCCAGTACTTC. The encoded protein is CASRAMQGYQETQYF. Full variable domain (rest looked up from reference TRBV7-2 and TRBJ2-5): GAGVSQSPSNKVTEKGKDVELRCDPISGHTALYWYRQSLGQGLEFLIYFQGNSAPDKSGLPSDRFSAERTGGSVSTLTIQRTQQEDSAVYLCASRAMQGYQETQYFGPGTRLLVL.

This chain links TRBV7-9 with TRBJ1-4, with a weak D call TRBD1 (6 bases). There are 17 residues in the CDR3. The V and J ends lost 1 base and 8 bases respectively, with 20 bases between them. Germline V gene lookup returns CDR1 SEHNR and CDR2 FQNEAQ (reference sequence). The CDR3 DNA reads as TGTGCCAGCAGCTTAGGAGGGGGTGCGGGGGAAGGAGAAAAACTGTTTTTT. Amino acid sequence: CASSLGGGAGEGEKLFF.

CDR3 sequence: CASSWGMMGEKLFF. Here the CDR3 DNA reads TGTGCCAGCAGTTGGGGGATGATGGGTGAAAAACTGTTTTTT. V gene TRBV6-5 combines with J gene TRBJ1-4; tentatively, D is TRBD1 (5 bases). V lost 4 bases and J 7 bases, leaving 13 bases between the germline ends. This CDR3 contains 14 residues. Looked up from germline, CDR1 is MNHEY and CDR2 is SVGAGI.

The chain combines TRBV5-4 with TRBJ2-7; D perhaps matches TRBD1 (6 bases). The CDR3 runs to 13 residues. The V gene's germline CDR1 is SGHNT and CDR2 YYREEE (reference sequence). V gave up 4 bases and J gave up 3 bases, with 11 bases separating them. CDR3 sequence (DNA): TGTGCCAGCAGCGATGGACAGTTCTACGAGCAGTACTTC. It codes for CASSDGQFYEQYF.

Here the CDR3 DNA reads TGTGCCAGCAGTGAAGCGCTTCAGAGGGCTGGGGAGCTGTTTTTT. Translation gives CASSEALQRAGELFF. This chain joins TRBV6-1 and TRBJ2-2; perhaps TRBD2 as D (5 bases). The CDR3 runs 15 residues. Trimming left V 0 bases short and J 8 bases short, with 13 bases between. CDR1 MNHNS and CDR2 SASEGT come from the germline V gene.

The chain employs TRBV19 and TRBJ1-2; 7 bases are shared with TRBD1. The trim removed 4 bases at V and 4 bases at J, leaving 3 bases unmatched. Per germline, CDR1 LNHDA and CDR2 SQIVND (reference sequence). CDR3 size: 13 residues. CDR3 loop: CASSKGTVYGYTF. The CDR3 DNA reads as TGTGCCAGTAGTAAAGGGACAGTCTATGGCTACACCTTC.

The chain links TRBV10-3 to TRBJ1-5; D gene unclear. V was clipped by 2 bases and J by 3 bases, with 8 bases between them. The CDR3 extends over 14 amino acids. Germline CDR1 ENHRY, CDR2 SYGVKD. The CDR3 loop is CAISEQLTNQPQHF. The CDR3 coding sequence is TGTGCCATCAGTGAGCAGTTAACCAATCAGCCCCAGCATTTT.

The rearrangement uses TRBV7-2 and TRBJ1-4; TRBD1 might be the D (6 bases). The germline gives CDR1 SGHTA, CDR2 FQGNSA. The CDR3 totals 14 residues. Trimming took off 3 bases at V and 5 bases at J, with 10 bases between the two ends. DNA of the CDR3: TGTGCCAGCAGCTTCGGGGGCACGAATGAAAAACTGTTTTTT. This sequence encodes CASSFGGTNEKLFF.

V gene TRBV7-2 combines with J gene TRBJ1-6, with D unclear. This CDR3 has 15 residues. The germline V and J ends were trimmed by 3 bases and 8 bases, with 14 bases remaining between them. Germline CDR1 is SGHTA and CDR2 is FQGNSA. Written as DNA, the CDR3 is TGTGCCAGCAGCTTTAGGGATTTTGCGGATTCACCCCTCCACTTT. Amino acids: CASSFRDFADSPLHF.

With respect to this clone: Other DNA variants within this sample encode the same CDR3. The chain employs TRBV7-9 and TRBJ1-3; unclear D gene. Trimming stripped 1 base from V and 0 bases from J, with 7 bases between. The germline V gene encodes CDR1 SEHNR and CDR2 FQNEAQ (reference sequence). The CDR3 has 15 residues. The CDR3 region is CASSLGRSSGNTIYF. CDR3 nucleotide sequence: TGTGCCAGCAGCTTAGGGCGGAGCTCTGGAAACACCATATATTTT.

This clone was observed a handful of times. This sequence joins TRBV6-5 and TRBJ1-4, with D possibly being TRBD1 (6 bases). The V end lost 7 bases, the J end lost 8 bases, and 14 bases lay between the germline ends. Germline lookup yields CDR1 MNHEY and CDR2 SVGAGI. This CDR3 is built from 13 residues. The CDR3 region has the DNA TGTGCCAGCACCTTACAGGGCTACGAAAAACTGTTTTTT. This translates into CASTLQGYEKLFF.

V is TRBV19 and J is TRBJ1-2; 7 bases map to TRBD1. V lost 7 bases, J lost 6 bases, and 5 bases stayed unmatched. CDR1 and CDR2 from the germline V gene are LNHDA and SQIVND (reference sequence). CDR3 length equals 12 residues. CDR3 in amino acids: CASIDRADGYTF. In DNA, the CDR3 is TGTGCCAGTATTGACAGGGCGGATGGCTACACCTTC. Full variable domain (outside the CDR3, taken from reference TRBV19 and TRBJ1-2): DGGITQSPKYLFRKEGQNVTLSCEQNLNHDAMYWYRQDPGQGLRLIYYSQIVNDFQKGDIAEGYSVSREKKESFPLTVTSAQKNPTAFYLCASIDRADGYTFGSGTRLTVV.

The rearrangement uses TRBV6-5 and TRBJ2-3; D gene uncertain. This CDR3 region has 13 residues. The V end lost 4 bases, the J end lost 6 bases, and 11 bases lay between the germline ends. Germline-derived CDR1 and CDR2 are MNHEY and SVGAGI. CDR3 nucleotide sequence: TGTGCCAGCAGTTTAGGCCGCCAGGATACGCAGTATTTT. Residues: CASSLGRQDTQYF.